This T cell receptor beta chain was recovered during a study of blood T cell repertoires in COVID-19. The protocol was immunoSEQ multiplex PCR, while the TCRdb copy is restricted to in-frame clones and leaves out a portion. Of about 240,000 clones in the sample, roughly 80% are singletons; the top ten hold roughly 3.2%. The material sequenced was peripheral blood. The TCR was taken from a woman younger than 30 with acute or convalescent COVID-19.

The CDR3 loop is CASSPGQGRGYEQYF. In DNA form, the CDR3 reads TGTGCCAGCAGCCCAGGACAGGGGCGAGGATACGAGCAGTACTTC. The genes are TRBV7-2 and TRBJ2-7, with 9 bases that match TRBD1. Losses at the gene ends were 5 bases for V and 4 bases for J; bases not matched to a gene: 9. The CDR3 runs to 15 residues. Germline CDR1 is SGHTA and CDR2 is FQGNSA.